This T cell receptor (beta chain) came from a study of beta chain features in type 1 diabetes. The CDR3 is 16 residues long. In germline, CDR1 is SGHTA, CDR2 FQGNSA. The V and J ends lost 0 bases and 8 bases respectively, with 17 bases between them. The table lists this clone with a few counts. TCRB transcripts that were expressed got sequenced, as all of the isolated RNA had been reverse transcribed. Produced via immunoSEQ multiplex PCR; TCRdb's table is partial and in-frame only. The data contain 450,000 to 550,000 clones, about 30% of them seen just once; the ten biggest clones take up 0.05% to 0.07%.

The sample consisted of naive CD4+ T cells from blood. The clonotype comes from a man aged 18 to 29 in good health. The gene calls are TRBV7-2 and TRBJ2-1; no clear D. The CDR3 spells CASSLALRPPWDEQFF. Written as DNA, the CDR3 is TGTGCCAGCAGCTTAGCCCTAAGGCCTCCCTGGGATGAGCAGTTCTTC.